Listed below are T cell receptor beta chains from one sample, sequenced in a study of T cell repertoires in ileal Crohn's disease. Clones were sequenced by immunoSEQ multiplex PCR, and TCRdb holds only the in-frame ones, with some missing. The sample carries some 12,000 clones, about four fifths recorded once. The sequencing sample was made of ileal tissue. The source is an adult with Crohn's disease. CDR3s include the opening cysteine and the closing phenylalanine or tryptophan. D genes are given only for firm matches.

TRBD1	TRBV6-5	TRBJ1-2	CASSYSGTGGDGYTF
-	TRBV6-6	TRBJ2-7	CASGNRESDEQYF
TRBD1	TRBV2	TRBJ1-5	CASRPGQDNQPQHF
TRBD1	TRBV19	TRBJ1-2	CASSAGQAGRDRYTF
-	TRBV6-6	TRBJ2-1	CASSTGGTHNEQFF
TRBD2	TRBV7-9	TRBJ2-7	CASTVGLLAGSNEQYF
TRBD1	TRBV10-3	TRBJ2-7	CAIRGTGGEQYF
-	TRBV27	TRBJ1-6	CASSLITPFGQGPYNSPLHF
TRBD1	TRBV7-9	TRBJ1-6	CASGRQGANSPLHF
-	TRBV6-6	TRBJ2-1	CASSYGGNYNEQFF
-	TRBV7-9	TRBJ1-6	CASSSQGNSPLHF
-	TRBV21-1	TRBJ1-4	CASSKVARANEKLFF
TRBD2	TRBV19	TRBJ2-5	CASSGLADEETQYF
-	TRBV9	TRBJ1-2	CASSVDENRIYGYTF
-	TRBV30	TRBJ1-5	CAWSVAGGGQPQHF
-	TRBV6-6	TRBJ1-2	CASRSRDYGYTF
-	TRBV25-1	TRBJ1-4	CASSGPGGLFF
TRBD1	TRBV6-1	TRBJ1-6	CASSAGTGGNSPLHF
-	TRBV19	TRBJ1-1	CASSAITRRTEAFF
-	TRBV30	TRBJ1-6	CAWSVDTNSPLHF
TRBD1	TRBV2	TRBJ1-5	CASSGDRDRDQPQHF
-	TRBV4-2	TRBJ1-1	CASSLGQGWSTEAFF
TRBD1	TRBV4-3	TRBJ1-2	CASSQSFKGQGGYGYTF
-	TRBV2	TRBJ1-4	CASSEKTFRANEKLFF
TRBD1	TRBV7-7	TRBJ1-1	CASSSDRDTEAFF